These 10 T cell receptor beta chains were sequenced from one sample in a study of OX40 agonist ivuxolimab in advanced cancers. Library method: the immunoSEQ multiplex PCR assay. This immuneACCESS table, as held by TCRdb, lists in-frame sequences with V and J called but not all clones. Of the missing ones, under half trace to an unresolved V gene in checked studies; the others have no known cause. This sample gives around 25,000 clones in total; 80% to 90% of them show up just once. Of the sample, roughly 16% falls within the top ten clones. The sequences come from CD4+ or CD8+ T cells sorted from blood, collected in a trial of the OX40 agonist ivuxolimab. Source of these receptors: an adult with an advanced solid tumor such as melanoma, head and neck, liver or kidney cancer.

The chain carries TRBV18 and TRBJ2-7; D is ambiguous. The CDR3 has 14 residues. Germline V gene sequence: CDR1 KGHSH, CDR2 LQKENI. Trimming cost V 0 bases and J 2 bases, with 8 bases left between them. The CDR3 DNA reads TGTGCCAGCTCACCACCGACCGACCCCTACGAGCAGTACTTC. It encodes CASSPPTDPYEQYF.

In its sample, this clone was seen once. The gene calls are TRBV19 and TRBJ1-3, with D possibly matching TRBD1 (6 bases). V lost 5 bases and J 9 bases, leaving 14 bases between the germline ends. Germline loops: CDR1 LNHDA, CDR2 SQIVND (reference sequence). This CDR3 is 13 amino acids long. The CDR3 is CASSPSPGATIYF. The CDR3 bases are TGTGCCAGTAGTCCCTCTCCGGGGGCCACCATATATTTT.

The CDR3 region is CASGLEVGSPLHF. CDR3 in DNA: TGTGCTAGTGGTTTGGAAGTTGGTTCACCCCTCCACTTT. The rearrangement uses TRBV12-5 and TRBJ1-6; no firm D call. V lost 1 base and J 9 bases, leaving 7 bases between the germline ends. The CDR3 runs to 13 residues. Germline V CDR1 and CDR2: LGHNT, FRNRAP. The whole variable domain, filled in from reference TRBV12-5 and TRBJ1-6, reads DARVTQTPRHKVTEMGQEVTMRCQPILGHNTVFWYRQTMMQGLELLAYFRNRAPLDDSGMPKDRFSAEMPDATLATLKIQPSEPRDSAVYFCASGLEVGSPLHFGNGTRLTVT.

The CDR3 spells CASSSAYGAGRGYNEQFF. CDR3 DNA: TGTGCCAGCAGCTCGGCGTACGGAGCGGGGAGGGGGTACAATGAGCAGTTCTTC. V usage is TRBV11-3 and J usage is TRBJ2-1, with D perhaps matching TRBD2 (7 bases). The V and J ends lost 4 bases and 4 bases respectively, with 23 bases between them. The CDR3 is made up of 18 amino acids. Germline lookup yields CDR1 SGHNT and CDR2 YENEEA.

The chain joins TRBV4-1 to TRBJ2-7, with TRBD2 matching over 7 bases. Germline CDR1 and CDR2: MGHRA and YSYEKL. The CDR3 extends over 16 amino acids. Trimming took 4 bases from V and 3 from J; bases not matched to a gene: 12. The CDR3: CASSPLEGGRSYEQYF. CDR3 sequence (DNA): TGCGCCAGCAGCCCCCTTGAGGGCGGGAGAAGCTACGAGCAGTACTTC.

The chain joins TRBV7-9 to TRBJ2-7, with a tentative D call TRBD1 (6 bases). Germline-derived CDR1 and CDR2 are SEHNR and FQNEAQ (reference sequence). V gave up 5 bases and J gave up 2 bases, with 13 bases separating them. The CDR3 loop spans 14 amino acids. This chain's CDR3 is CASSPQGFTYEQYF. The CDR3 bases are TGTGCCAGCAGCCCACAGGGATTCACCTACGAGCAGTACTTC.

The chain combines TRBV9 with TRBJ2-6, with a weak D call TRBD2 (5 bases). Looked up from germline, CDR1 is SGDLS and CDR2 is YYNGEE. Trimming cost V 7 bases and J 0 bases, with 8 bases left between them. This CDR3 has 14 residues. In nucleotides, the CDR3 is TGTGCCAGCCGGGAAGGCTCTGGGGCCAACGTCCTGACTTTC. Its protein is CASREGSGANVLTF.

This clone showed up just a few times. This chain uses TRBV27 with TRBJ1-2; D remains ambiguous. The V gene's germline CDR1 is MNHEY and CDR2 SMNVEV (reference sequence). The CDR3 length is 12 residues. V gave up 6 bases and J gave up 8 bases, with 13 bases separating them. In DNA, the CDR3 is TGTGCCAGCAGCGGCTCTCGGCGCGGCTACACCTTC. This sequence encodes CASSGSRRGYTF.

The chain has TRBV7-9 and TRBJ2-2; the D is unclear. Trimming removed 5 bases from V and 6 bases from J, with 16 bases in between. CDR1 SEHNR and CDR2 FQNEAQ come from the germline V gene (reference sequence). The CDR3 is made up of 15 amino acids. CDR3 protein: CASSPPFGFPGELFF. CDR3 DNA sequence: TGTGCCAGCAGCCCCCCATTTGGGTTTCCCGGGGAGCTGTTTTTT. Filled out from reference TRBV7-9 and TRBJ2-2, the complete variable domain reads DTGVSQNPRHKITKRGQNVTFRCDPISEHNRLYWYRQTLGQGPEFLTYFQNEAQLEKSRLLSDRFSAERPKGSFSTLEIQRTEQGDSAMYLCASSPPFGFPGELFFGEGSRLTVL.

This clone was picked up a small number of times. The rearrangement joins TRBV5-4 to TRBJ1-6, with D perhaps TRBD1 (6 bases). Germline V gene sequence: CDR1 SGHNT, CDR2 YYREEE (reference sequence). The ends were cut back, 4 bases at V and 4 bases at J, with 9 bases in the middle. This CDR3 comprises 14 residues. CDR3 loop: CASSTRGYNSPLHF. DNA of the CDR3: TGTGCCAGCAGCACCAGGGGTTATAATTCACCCCTCCACTTT.